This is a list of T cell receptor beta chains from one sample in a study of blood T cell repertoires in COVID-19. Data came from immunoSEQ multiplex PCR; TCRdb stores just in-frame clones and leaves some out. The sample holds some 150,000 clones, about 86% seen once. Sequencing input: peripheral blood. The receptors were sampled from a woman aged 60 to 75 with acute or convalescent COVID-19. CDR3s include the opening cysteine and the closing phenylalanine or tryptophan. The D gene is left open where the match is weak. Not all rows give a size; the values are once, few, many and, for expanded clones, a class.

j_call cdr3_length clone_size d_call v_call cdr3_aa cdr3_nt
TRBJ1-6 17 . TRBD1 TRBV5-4 CASSLGPTGTGSLALHF TGTGCCAGCAGCTTGGGTCCCACCGGGACAGGGAGTCTTGCCCTCCACTTT
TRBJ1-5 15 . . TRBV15 CATSRDSGSLGSQHF TGTGCCACCAGCAGAGATTCAGGGTCCCTAGGGTCCCAGCATTTT
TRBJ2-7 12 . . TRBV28 CASSSQVYEQYF TGTGCCAGCAGTTCACAGGTTTACGAGCAGTACTTC
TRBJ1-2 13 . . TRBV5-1 CASGNPGAYGYTF TGCGCCAGCGGCAACCCCGGAGCCTATGGCTACACCTTC
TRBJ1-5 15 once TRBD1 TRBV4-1 CASSQEQGMNQPQHF TGCGCCAGCAGCCAAGAACAGGGGATGAATCAGCCCCAGCATTTT
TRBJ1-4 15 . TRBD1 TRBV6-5 CASSPGQATNEKLFF TGTGCCAGCAGTCCCGGACAGGCAACTAATGAAAAACTGTTTTTT
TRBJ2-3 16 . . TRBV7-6 CASNNRLGGGQDTQYF TGTGCCAGCAACAATCGGCTGGGGGGGGGCCAGGATACGCAGTATTTT
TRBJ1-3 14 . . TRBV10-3 CAISDDTTGNTIYF TGTGCCATCAGTGACGACACCACTGGAAACACCATATATTTT
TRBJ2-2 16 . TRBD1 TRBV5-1 CASSLGTGTNTGELFF TGCGCCAGCAGCCTCGGGACAGGGACGAACACCGGGGAGCTGTTTTTT
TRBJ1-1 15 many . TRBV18 CASSPRRGANTEAFF TGTGCCAGCTCACCAAGACGGGGGGCGAACACTGAAGCTTTCTTT
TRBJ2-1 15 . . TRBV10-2 CASRGGRIPGNEQFF TGCGCCAGCAGAGGAGGGAGAATACCGGGGAATGAGCAGTTCTTC
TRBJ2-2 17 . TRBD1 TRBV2 CASSALGTGGGTGELFF TGTGCCAGCAGTGCCCTAGGGACAGGGGGAGGCACCGGGGAGCTGTTTTTT
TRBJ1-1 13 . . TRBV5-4 CASSFTGNTEAFF TGTGCCAGCAGCTTCACCGGGAACACTGAAGCTTTCTTT
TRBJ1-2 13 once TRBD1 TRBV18 CASSDRETYGYTF TGTGCCAGCAGCGACAGGGAGACCTATGGCTACACCTTC
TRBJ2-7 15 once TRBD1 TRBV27 CASSFKQGAPYEQYF TGTGCCAGCAGTTTTAAGCAGGGGGCACCCTACGAGCAGTACTTC
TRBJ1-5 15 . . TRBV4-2 CASSQGVSRNQPQHF TGTGCCAGCAGCCAAGGTGTGTCACGGAATCAGCCCCAGCATTTT
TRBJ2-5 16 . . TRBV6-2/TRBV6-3 CASSYSRADYQETQYF TGTGCCAGCAGTTACTCGAGGGCGGATTACCAAGAGACCCAGTACTTC
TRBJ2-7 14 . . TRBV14 CASSPWRSSYEQYF TGTGCCAGCAGCCCATGGAGAAGCTCCTACGAGCAGTACTTC
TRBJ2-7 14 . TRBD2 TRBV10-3 CAISVERGAYEQYF TGTGCCATCAGTGTGGAGCGGGGGGCCTACGAGCAGTACTTC
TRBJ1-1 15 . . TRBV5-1 CASSLAVGGRNEAFF TGCGCCAGCAGCTTGGCTGTCGGAGGACGGAATGAAGCTTTCTTT
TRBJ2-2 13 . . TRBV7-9 CASSLVPAGELFF TGTGCCAGCAGCTTAGTTCCGGCCGGGGAGCTGTTTTTT
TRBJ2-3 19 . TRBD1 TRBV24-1 CATSGTGFSHLSSTDTQYF TGTGCCACCTCCGGGACAGGGTTTTCCCACCTCTCTAGCACAGATACGCAGTATTTT
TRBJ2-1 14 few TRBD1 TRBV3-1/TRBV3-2 CASSQHTGDNEQFF TGTGCCAGCAGCCAGCATACAGGGGACAATGAGCAGTTCTTC
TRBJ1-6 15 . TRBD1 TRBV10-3 CAISGGTGGLTPLHF TGTGCCATCAGTGGGGGAACAGGGGGTCTCACGCCCCTCCACTTT
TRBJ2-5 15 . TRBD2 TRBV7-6 CASSLSGLAVETQYF TGTGCCAGCAGCTTATCGGGACTAGCGGTAGAGACCCAGTACTTC
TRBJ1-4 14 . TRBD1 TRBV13 CASSFTGADEKLFF TGTGCCAGCAGCTTTACAGGGGCCGATGAAAAACTGTTTTTT
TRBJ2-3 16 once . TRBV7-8 CASSPAGPPRTDTQYF TGTGCCAGCAGCCCGGCGGGGCCCCCTCGGACAGATACGCAGTATTTT
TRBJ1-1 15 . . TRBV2 CASSEIGDRETEAFF TGTGCCAGCAGTGAAATCGGGGATAGGGAGACTGAAGCTTTCTTT
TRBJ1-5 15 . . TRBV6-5 CASSPVGGYNQPQHF TGTGCCAGCAGTCCCGTTGGGGGGTATAATCAGCCCCAGCATTTT
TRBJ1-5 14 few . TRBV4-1 CASSQQYSNQPQHF TGCGCCAGCAGCCAACAGTATAGCAATCAGCCCCAGCATTTT
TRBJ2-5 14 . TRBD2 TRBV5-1 CASSLSAGDETQYF TGCGCCAGCAGCTTGTCGGCGGGGGACGAGACCCAGTACTTC
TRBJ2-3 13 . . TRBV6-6 CASSRDSTDTQYF TGTGCCAGCAGCCGGGACTCCACAGATACGCAGTATTTT
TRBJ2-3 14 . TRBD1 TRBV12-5 CATYKGAGTDTQYF TGTGCTACCTATAAGGGGGCAGGTACAGATACGCAGTATTTT
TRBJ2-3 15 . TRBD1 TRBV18 CASSSGQGSTDTQYF TGTGCCAGCTCATCGGGACAGGGGAGCACAGATACGCAGTATTTT
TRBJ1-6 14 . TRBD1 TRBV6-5 CALKGGGGNSPLHF TGTGCCTTAAAGGGAGGAGGGGGCAATTCACCCCTCCACTTT
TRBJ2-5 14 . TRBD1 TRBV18 CASSPGQGAETQYF TGTGCCAGCTCACCGGGACAGGGGGCGGAGACCCAGTACTTC
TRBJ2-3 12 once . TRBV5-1 CASKTGSDTQYF TGCGCCAGCAAAACAGGGTCAGATACGCAGTATTTT
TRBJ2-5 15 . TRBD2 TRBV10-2 CATGTSGGTVETQYF TGCGCCACCGGGACTAGCGGGGGGACGGTAGAGACCCAGTACTTC
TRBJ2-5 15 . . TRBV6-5 CASSSTGMAVETQYF TGTGCCAGCAGTTCCACAGGAATGGCCGTGGAAACCCAGTACTTC
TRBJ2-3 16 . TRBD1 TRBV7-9 CASSLGQGIDEDTQYF TGTGCCAGCAGCTTGGGACAGGGTATCGATGAAGATACGCAGTATTTT
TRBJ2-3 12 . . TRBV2 CASSEKRDTQYF TGTGCCAGCAGCGAAAAGAGAGATACGCAGTATTTT
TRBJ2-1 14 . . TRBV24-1 CATSDFSSYNEQFF TGTGCCACCAGTGACTTTAGCTCCTACAATGAGCAGTTCTTC
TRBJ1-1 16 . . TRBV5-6 CASSLAPGAGLTEAFF TGTGCCAGCAGCTTGGCCCCGGGCGCAGGGCTCACTGAAGCTTTCTTT
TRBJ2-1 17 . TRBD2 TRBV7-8 CASSPRLAGVSSREQFF TGTGCCAGCAGCCCACGACTAGCGGGCGTTTCCTCGAGGGAGCAGTTCTTC
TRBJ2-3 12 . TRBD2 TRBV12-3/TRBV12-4 CASAGETDTQYF TGTGCCAGCGCGGGGGAAACAGATACGCAGTATTTT
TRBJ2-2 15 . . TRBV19 CASSIPRTGSGELFF TGTGCCAGTAGTATACCCCGAACAGGGTCCGGGGAGCTGTTTTTT
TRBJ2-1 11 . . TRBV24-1 CATSDLQGQFF TGTGCCACCAGTGATTTGCAGGGGCAGTTCTTC
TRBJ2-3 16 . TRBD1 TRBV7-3 CASSYSPDRVEDTQYF TGTGCCAGCAGCTACTCGCCGGACAGGGTTGAAGATACGCAGTATTTT